A selection of T cell receptor beta chains follows, all from one sample in a study of cytomegalovirus exposure and HLA in healthy donors. Here immunoSEQ multiplex PCR was the method, and the copy in TCRdb shows in-frame clones only, minus some. The data show under 120,000 clones, roughly 71% seen once. Material for sequencing was PBMCs. The receptors derive from a man aged 40-50 years in good health and CMV-seropositive. CDR3s include the opening cysteine and the closing phenylalanine or tryptophan. The D gene is left open where the match is weak. Part of the rows lack a size; the others show once, few, many or a class for expanded clones.

J,V,size,D,DNA,CDR3
TRBJ1-1,TRBV27,NA,NA,TGTGCCAGCATCTCGCCCGGGAAGGCTTTCTTT,CASISPGKAFF
TRBJ1-4,TRBV19,NA,NA,TGTGCCAGTAGTATACGGCAGGGCTTCGATGAAAAACTGTTTTTT,CASSIRQGFDEKLFF
TRBJ1-3,TRBV7-9,few,NA,TGTGCCAGCAGCCTAACAGGGTTAAACACCATATATTTT,CASSLTGLNTIYF
TRBJ2-2,TRBV9,NA,TRBD2,TGTGCCAGCAGCACCCGGACTAGTCTCGGGGAGCTGTTTTTT,CASSTRTSLGELFF
TRBJ2-1,TRBV9,NA,NA,TGTGCCAGCAGCGTAGAGGCGGGACAGCTCAATGAGCAGTTCTTC,CASSVEAGQLNEQFF
TRBJ2-3,TRBV5-1,NA,TRBD2,TGCGCCAGCAGCTTGGCCGGGGCTAGCGGGATGACGCAGTATTTT,CASSLAGASGMTQYF
TRBJ1-6,TRBV5-1,NA,NA,TGCGCCAGCAGCTTTGGACAGAGGACTTCACCCCTCCACTTT,CASSFGQRTSPLHF
TRBJ2-3,TRBV29-1,NA,TRBD1,TGCAGCGTTTCACTACAGGGGGCAAAGACAGATACGCAGTATTTT,CSVSLQGAKTDTQYF
TRBJ2-1,TRBV30,NA,NA,TGTGCCGGGAGATCTCCTACCGGGACTACTGGGACAAATGAGCAGTTCTTC,CAGRSPTGTTGTNEQFF
TRBJ1-3,TRBV4-1,NA,NA,TGCGCCAGCAGCCACGACAGGCGGAACACCATATATTTT,CASSHDRRNTIYF
TRBJ2-7,TRBV7-2,NA,TRBD1,TGTGCCAGCAGGACCATACAGGGGGCCGACGAGCAGTACTTC,CASRTIQGADEQYF
TRBJ2-3,TRBV4-3,once,NA,TGCGCCAGCAGCCAAGATCTAGCCAGGGAGGAAGATACGCAGTATTTT,CASSQDLAREEDTQYF
TRBJ1-2,TRBV6-5,few,TRBD1,TGTGCCAGCAGTTACGGACAGGGCCGTGGCTACACCTTC,CASSYGQGRGYTF
TRBJ1-5,TRBV7-9,NA,NA,TGTGCCAGCAGCTTATATCCTCAGCCCCAGCATTTT,CASSLYPQPQHF
TRBJ2-3,TRBV18,NA,NA,TGTGCCAGCTCACCCGCCAGGGAGGCAGATACGCAGTATTTT,CASSPAREADTQYF
TRBJ2-1,TRBV7-9,NA,TRBD2,TGTGCCAGCAGCCCCAAGGGGACTAGCGGGAGAAAGAATGAGCAGTTCTTC,CASSPKGTSGRKNEQFF
TRBJ2-1,TRBV5-4,NA,TRBD2,TGTGCCAGCAGGCCCGGGACTAGCGGGGCCAATGAGCAGTTCTTC,CASRPGTSGANEQFF
TRBJ1-1,TRBV27,NA,NA,TGTGCCAGCAGTTATCAGGGCTTGAACACTGAAGCTTTCTTT,CASSYQGLNTEAFF
TRBJ2-7,TRBV7-9,NA,TRBD1,TGTTCCAGCAGCTCCGGGACAGGGGGCCTGAGCTCCTACGAGCAGTACTTC,CSSSSGTGGLSSYEQYF
TRBJ2-2,TRBV6-5,once,TRBD2,TGTGCCAGCAGCCGAGCGGGAGGGATCACCGGGGAGCTGTTTTTT,CASSRAGGITGELFF
TRBJ1-1,TRBV9,NA,TRBD1,TGTGCCAGCAGCGGGGGACAGGGGCCCACTGAAGCTTTCTTT,CASSGGQGPTEAFF
TRBJ2-7,TRBV2,NA,NA,TGTGCCAGCAGTGAAGATATGAGTGTACTCTACGAGCAGTACTTC,CASSEDMSVLYEQYF
TRBJ1-2,TRBV2,once,NA,TGTGCCAGCAGATTTAGACAGGAAGCCTATGGCTACACCTTC,CASRFRQEAYGYTF
TRBJ1-2,TRBV5-6,NA,NA,TGTGCCAGCAGCTTGAGTGGCAGTAACTATGGCTACACCTTC,CASSLSGSNYGYTF
TRBJ1-2,TRBV30,NA,TRBD1,TGTGCCTGGAGGTCGACAGGGATCTATGGCTACACCTTC,CAWRSTGIYGYTF
TRBJ1-1,TRBV19,NA,NA,TGTGCCAGTAATCAGGGTGGGAACACTGAAGCTTTCTTT,CASNQGGNTEAFF
TRBJ2-3,TRBV7-8,few,NA,TGTGCCAGCAGCTTAGCGCGGGCTAACCCTAGCACAGATACGCAGTATTTT,CASSLARANPSTDTQYF
TRBJ2-3,TRBV29-1,NA,TRBD2,TGCATGGGGCGGGAGGGCTTCGGAACAGATACGCAGTATTTT,CMGREGFGTDTQYF
TRBJ1-2,TRBV27,NA,NA,TGTGCCAGCAGTTTGCTAGGAGATGATGGCTACACCTTC,CASSLLGDDGYTF
TRBJ1-1,TRBV16,NA,TRBD1,TGTGCCAGCAGCCCACAGGGGGCGGGGATAACTTTCTTT,CASSPQGAGITFF
TRBJ1-1,TRBV5-8,NA,NA,TGTGCCAGCAGCTTGCGTTTAATTTGGGGGCCCCGGGGGGGCACTGAAGCTTTCTTT,CASSLRLIWGPRGGTEAFF
TRBJ2-1,TRBV18,NA,NA,TGTGCCAGCTCACTTAGGGAGTTCTCCTACAATGAGCAGTTCTTC,CASSLREFSYNEQFF
TRBJ2-1,TRBV7-9,NA,TRBD2,TGTGCCAGCAGCACCCAAGGGACTAGCATTTCCAATGAGCAGTTCTTC,CASSTQGTSISNEQFF
TRBJ2-7,TRBV4-1,NA,NA,TGCGCCAGCAGCCAAGGTACGGCAGGGTTGTACGAGCAGTACTTC,CASSQGTAGLYEQYF
TRBJ2-1,TRBV5-6,NA,TRBD2,TGTGCCAGCAGCTTGGGGACTAGCGGGAGGGATGAGCAGTTCTTC,CASSLGTSGRDEQFF
TRBJ2-3,TRBV6-1,NA,NA,TGTGCCAGCAGGACCGGGACAAGAGACACAGATACGCAGTATTTT,CASRTGTRDTDTQYF
TRBJ2-3,TRBV29-1,NA,TRBD1,TGCAGCGTTGACGGGACAGGGGAACCAGATACGCAGTATTTT,CSVDGTGEPDTQYF
TRBJ2-3,TRBV7-3,few,NA,TGTGCCAGCAGCTTTCGGGACTCCAGCACAGATACGCAGTATTTT,CASSFRDSSTDTQYF
TRBJ2-1,TRBV30,once,TRBD2,TGTGCCTGGAGTGCAGGACTAGCGGGAGGGAATGAGCAGTTCTTC,CAWSAGLAGGNEQFF
TRBJ1-1,TRBV15,NA,NA,TGTGCCACCAGCGCGACGGGAAAGGACACTGAAGCTTTCTTT,CATSATGKDTEAFF
TRBJ2-5,TRBV28,NA,NA,TGTGCCAGCAGCCGGGACATTCAAACCCAGTACTTC,CASSRDIQTQYF
TRBJ1-2,TRBV10-3,NA,NA,TGTGCCATCAGCGCTACCGACAGGCCATCTAACTATGGCTACACCTTC,CAISATDRPSNYGYTF
TRBJ2-1,TRBV11-1,once,NA,TGTGCCAGCAGCTTAGCCGGGATCGCCTACAATGAGCAGTTCTTC,CASSLAGIAYNEQFF
TRBJ2-5,TRBV14,NA,TRBD1,TGTGCCAGCAGCCTCTCTACAGGGGTCGAGACCCAGTACTTC,CASSLSTGVETQYF
TRBJ1-1,TRBV2,NA,NA,TGTGCCAGCAGTGGGGGGGGGTTAATGAACACTGAAGCTTTCTTT,CASSGGGLMNTEAFF